What follows describes a single T cell receptor (beta chain). Its matching antigen is unknown. The CDR3 runs to 15 residues. From germline, CDR1 is MNHEY and CDR2 SMNVEV (reference sequence). V lost 6 bases, J lost 7 bases, and 9 bases stayed unmatched. These data are taken from a study of shared clonotypes between healthy human individuals. Regarding the study as a whole: Sequencing depth was expected to affect clonotype sharing among donors.

TCRdb's table, derived via immunoSEQ multiplex PCR, lists solely in-frame clones and lacks some. The data show roughly 1,100,000 clones, about 70% seen once. Material: memory CD4+ T cells sorted from blood. Subset specified: CD45RA-negative fraction. The sequence was collected from a man aged 18 to 35 in good health. The chain is built from TRBV27 and TRBJ2-2; 9 bases are shared with TRBD2. Here the CDR3 reads CASRGAGGPGGELFF. The CDR3 coding sequence is TGTGCCAGCAGGGGTGCGGGGGGGCCCGGCGGGGAGCTGTTTTTT.